This T cell receptor beta chain derives from a study of CD8 T cells in ankylosing spondylitis. General study findings and limits: Disease-linked clones bore a CD8+ phenotype, appearing relatively rarely in peripheral blood. Some of the motif variants had earlier been found in reactive arthritis patients' fluid and blood. Among TCR beta sequences, a motif of under ten highly homologous variants appeared characteristic of ankylosing spondylitis blood.

About this clonotype: Its antigen is still unknown.

From germline, CDR1 is SEHNR and CDR2 FQNEAQ (reference sequence). With 1 base removed from V and 5 bases from J, the gap between germline ends came to 14 bases. This CDR3 region has 15 residues. Via MiXCR, TCRdb re-called the 5' RACE reads, giving one row per CDR3 protein. Among around 220,000 distinct CDR3 sequences, approximately 16% were seen once, and the ten largest hold 40% to 50%. The sequencing input was blood, either unsorted or a sorted T cell fraction (not recorded which). This TCR came from a male donor with ankylosing spondylitis. The chain joins TRBV7-9 to TRBJ2-5; D perhaps matches TRBD1 (5 bases). CDR3 DNA sequence: TGTGCCAGCAGCTTAGGGTACAGCCCAGGGGAGACCCAGTACTTC. It translates to CASSLGYSPGETQYF.